The 9 T cell receptor beta chains listed next were all sequenced from one sample in a study of monozygotic twins with inflammatory bowel disease. TCRdb reanalyzed the 5' RACE reads, giving one entry per CDR3 protein sequence and no DNA. This repertoire includes about 300,000 distinct CDR3 sequences. Sequencing used blood. All receptors come from a human donor with ulcerative colitis or Crohn's disease, or a healthy co-twin of an affected twin (not recorded which).

V usage is TRBV4-1 and J usage is TRBJ1-2. Looked up from germline, CDR1 is MGHRA and CDR2 is YSYEKL. The CDR3 runs 15 residues. The CDR3 sequence is CASSQEETANYGYTF.

The gene calls are TRBV6-2 or TRBV6-3 and TRBJ2-4; without DNA, the TCRdb call of TRBD1 cannot be checked. CDR1 and CDR2 (germline): MNHEY, SVGEGT. This CDR3 contains 16 residues. The CDR3 region is CASSYLGTGAKNIQYF.

CDR3: CASSRTGLAGVFEQYF. The chain is built from TRBV7-9 and TRBJ2-7; the D call from TCRdb, TRBD2, cannot be confirmed without DNA. Germline loops: CDR1 SEHNR, CDR2 FQNEAQ (reference sequence). The CDR3 contains 16 residues.

The gene calls are TRBV6-6 and TRBJ2-3; the D call from TCRdb, TRBD1, cannot be confirmed without DNA. Germline CDR1 reads MNHNY; CDR2 reads SVGAGI (reference sequence). This CDR3 spans 14 amino acids. The CDR3: CASSYSRGTDTQYF.

The genes are TRBV20-1 and TRBJ2-7; with no DNA, the TCRdb D assignment of TRBD1 cannot be verified. Germline assignment: CDR1 DFQATT and CDR2 SNEGSKA (reference sequence). The CDR3 runs 14 residues. CDR3 protein: CSASRDVGPYEQYF.

V gene TRBV24-1 combines with J gene TRBJ2-5; lacking DNA, the TRBD2 call made by TCRdb goes unchecked. The CDR3 totals 17 residues. CDR1 and CDR2 from the germline V gene are KGHDR and SFDVKD. CDR3 in amino acids: CATSDLGTSGYQETQYF.

The chain employs TRBV6-2 or TRBV6-3 and TRBJ2-1; TCRdb's assignment of TRBD1 cannot be checked, as there is no DNA. There are 13 residues in the CDR3. CDR1 is MNHEY and CDR2 is SVGEGT in the germline V gene. This CDR3 is CASFRGFDNEQFF.

This rearrangement joins TRBV12-3 or TRBV12-4 to TRBJ2-7; the D gene TCRdb calls, TRBD1, cannot be checked with no DNA. CDR3 length equals 14 residues. The CDR3 here is CASSHGQGIGGQYF.

The rearrangement uses TRBV29-1 and TRBJ2-6. This CDR3 has 15 residues. CDR1 is SQVTM and CDR2 is ANQGSEA in the germline V gene. CDR3 loop: CSAKGQGSGANVLTF.